This record concerns one T cell receptor (beta chain) sequence. The data originate from a study of blood T cell repertoires in COVID-19. Generated by immunoSEQ multiplex PCR, the TCRdb table keeps only in-frame clones and is missing some. Of over 85,000 clones in the sample, about 85% were seen once. Germline CDR1 SGHRS, CDR2 YFSETQ. This CDR3 spans 14 amino acids. The trim removed 4 bases at V and 5 bases at J, leaving 7 bases unmatched. The chain recombines TRBV5-1 with TRBJ2-7, with TRBD1 matching 9 bases. What was sequenced was peripheral blood. This receptor was taken from a man older than 75 with acute or convalescent COVID-19. For the CDR3, the DNA is TGCGCCAGCAGCACGAGGACAGGGGTCGACGAGCAGTACTTC. Amino acid sequence: CASSTRTGVDEQYF.